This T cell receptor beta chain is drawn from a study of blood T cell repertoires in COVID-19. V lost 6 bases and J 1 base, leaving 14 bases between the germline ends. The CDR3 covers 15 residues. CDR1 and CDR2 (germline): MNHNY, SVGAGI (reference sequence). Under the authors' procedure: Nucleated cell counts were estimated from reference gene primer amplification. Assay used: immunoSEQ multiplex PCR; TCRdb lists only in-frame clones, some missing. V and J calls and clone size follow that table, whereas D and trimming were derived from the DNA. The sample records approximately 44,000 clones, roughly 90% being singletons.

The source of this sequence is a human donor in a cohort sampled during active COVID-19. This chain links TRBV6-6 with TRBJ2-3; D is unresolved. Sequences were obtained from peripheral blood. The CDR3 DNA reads TGTGCCAGCAGGCCCCTTCGATTAGGCACAGATACGCAGTATTTT. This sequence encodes CASRPLRLGTDTQYF.